Listed here are 5 T cell receptor beta chains from one sample, sequenced in a study of beta chain features in type 1 diabetes. Expressed TCRB transcripts were sequenced, since all the RNA that had been isolated was reverse transcribed. Sequenced by immunoSEQ multiplex PCR; TCRdb stores in-frame clones only, minus some. This sample carries some 900,000 clones, around a sixth of them seen once, and the ten largest clones take 0.02% to 0.025%. The sample consisted of naive CD4+ T cells from blood. The source is a young woman in good health.

This clone was observed a handful of times. The J gene is TRBJ1-3, the V gene TRBV9; D unclear. The V gene's germline CDR1 is SGDLS and CDR2 YYNGEE. The V end was cut by 0 bases, the J end by 0 bases, with 19 bases between. This CDR3 is 19 amino acids long. CDR3 residues: CASSVGPLGPTISGNTIYF. The CDR3, as DNA: TGTGCCAGCAGCGTAGGCCCCCTCGGCCCAACCATCTCTGGAAACACCATATATTTT.

The chain carries TRBV7-2 and TRBJ2-2, with D unclear. The germline gives CDR1 SGHTA, CDR2 FQGNSA. This CDR3 contains 13 residues. The germline V and J ends were trimmed by 1 base and 7 bases, with 7 bases remaining between them. The CDR3 spells CASSLGAHGELFF. CDR3 DNA: TGTGCCAGCAGCTTAGGGGCACACGGGGAGCTGTTTTTT. The complete variable domain, with remaining parts taken from reference TRBV7-2 and TRBJ2-2, reads GAGVSQSPSNKVTEKGKDVELRCDPISGHTALYWYRQSLGQGLEFLIYFQGNSAPDKSGLPSDRFSAERTGGSVSTLTIQRTQQEDSAVYLCASSLGAHGELFFGEGSRLTVL.

This clone was counted only a few times. The J gene is TRBJ2-3, the V gene TRBV7-9, with D hard to call. Looked up from germline, CDR1 is SEHNR and CDR2 is FQNEAQ (reference sequence). This CDR3 spans 14 amino acids. Trimming removed 5 bases at V and 5 bases at J, with 14 bases between. In nucleotides, the CDR3 is TGTGCCAGCAGCATCTGGGGTTCTGAAGATACGCAGTATTTT. The encoded protein is CASSIWGSEDTQYF.

V is TRBV2 and J is TRBJ1-3; no clear D gene. The CDR3 is 13 residues long. The V gene lost 4 bases and the J gene lost 6 bases, with 10 bases spanning the gap. The germline V gene has CDR1 SNHLY and CDR2 FYNNEI. CDR3 protein: CASSVPNENTIYF. CDR3 DNA: TGTGCCAGCAGTGTCCCGAACGAAAACACCATATATTTT.

CDR3 nucleotides: TGTGCCAGCAGCTTAGCATTTGGTAGGGGGGGCTACGAGCAGTACTTC. It translates to CASSLAFGRGGYEQYF. The chain employs TRBV7-2 and TRBJ2-7; D is perhaps TRBD2 (7 bases). This CDR3 has 16 amino acids. V was pared by 0 bases and J by 3 bases, with 15 bases between. CDR1 and CDR2 (germline): SGHTA, FQGNSA.